The entry below describes one TCR beta chain. Its target is unknown. This entry comes from a study of post-analysis software for immune sequencing data. Study conclusions and caveats: The five TRBV segments detected at higher frequency in patients than in controls included TRBV5-6, TRBV5-1 and TRBV20-1.

Included in the TCR beta cDNA libraries were unique molecular identifiers. Using its own MiXCR run on the PCR reads, TCRdb lists one record per CDR3 protein. The data contain about 400,000 distinct CDR3 sequences, around 33% of them singletons. The germline V and J ends were trimmed by 0 bases and 1 base, with 12 bases remaining between them. This CDR3 has 15 residues. The V gene's germline CDR1 is SQVTM and CDR2 ANQGSEA. The receptor's source is a girl aged 5-17 years with multiple sclerosis. The specimen sequenced was blood. The chain is built from TRBV29-1 and TRBJ1-2, with no clear D. The CDR3 region is CSVEDPHGLNYGYTF. The CDR3 DNA follows: TGCAGCGTTGAAGATCCCCATGGCCTTAACTATGGCTACACCTTC.